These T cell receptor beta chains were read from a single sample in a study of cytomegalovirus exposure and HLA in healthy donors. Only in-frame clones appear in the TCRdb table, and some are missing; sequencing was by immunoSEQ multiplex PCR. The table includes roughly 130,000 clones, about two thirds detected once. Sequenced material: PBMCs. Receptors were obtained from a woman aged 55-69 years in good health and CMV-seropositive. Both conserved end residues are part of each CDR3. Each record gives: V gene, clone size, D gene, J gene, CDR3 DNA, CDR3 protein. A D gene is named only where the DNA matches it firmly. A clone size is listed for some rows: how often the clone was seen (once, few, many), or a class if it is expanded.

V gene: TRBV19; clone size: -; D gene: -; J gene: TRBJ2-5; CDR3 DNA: TGTGCCAGTAGTCTAAGGCGGGGGCGGGGGAGCCTACAAGAGACCCAGTACTTC; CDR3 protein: CASSLRRGRGSLQETQYF
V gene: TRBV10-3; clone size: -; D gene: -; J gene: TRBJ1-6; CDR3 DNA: TGTGCCATCAGTGATCGGAGCTCCTATAATTCACCCCTCCACTTT; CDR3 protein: CAISDRSSYNSPLHF
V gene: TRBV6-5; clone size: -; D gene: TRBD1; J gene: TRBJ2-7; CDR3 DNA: TGTGCCAGCAGACCGGGACAGGACTCCTACGAGCAGTACTTC; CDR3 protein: CASRPGQDSYEQYF
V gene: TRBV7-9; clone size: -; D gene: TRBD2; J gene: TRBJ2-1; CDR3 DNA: TGTGCCAGCAGTTACCCGGTAGCGGGTGAGCAGTTCTTC; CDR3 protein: CASSYPVAGEQFF
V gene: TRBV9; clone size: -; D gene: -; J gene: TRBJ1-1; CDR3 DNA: TGTGCCAGCAGCTCAACGACAGGCGTGAACACTGAAGCTTTCTTT; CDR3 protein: CASSSTTGVNTEAFF
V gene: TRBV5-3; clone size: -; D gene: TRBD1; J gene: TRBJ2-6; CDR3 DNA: TGTGCCAGAAGCTTGTACAGGGGGAATCCCCCTGGGGCCAACGTCCTGACTTTC; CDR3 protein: CARSLYRGNPPGANVLTF
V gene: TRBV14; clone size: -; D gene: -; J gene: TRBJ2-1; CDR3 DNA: TGTGCCAGCAGCCAAGTGGTAGCGGCCACCTCTGGGAATGAGCAGTTCTTC; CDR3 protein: CASSQVVAATSGNEQFF
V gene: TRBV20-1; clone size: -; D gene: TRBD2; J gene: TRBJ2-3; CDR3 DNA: TGCAGTGCCGAACTAGCGGGGAGGCCGTATTTT; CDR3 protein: CSAELAGRPYF
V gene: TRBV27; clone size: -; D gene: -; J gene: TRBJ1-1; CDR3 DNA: TGTGCCAGCACTTTACTCGAGGAGGACACTGAAGCTTTCTTT; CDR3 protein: CASTLLEEDTEAFF
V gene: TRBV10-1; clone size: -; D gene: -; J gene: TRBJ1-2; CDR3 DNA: TGCGCCAGCAGTGAGTCCTCCCACTATGGCTACACCTTC; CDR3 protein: CASSESSHYGYTF
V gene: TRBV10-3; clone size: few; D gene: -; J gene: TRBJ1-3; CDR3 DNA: TGTGCCATCAGTGCTGGTGGAGTCAACACCATATATTTT; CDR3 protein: CAISAGGVNTIYF
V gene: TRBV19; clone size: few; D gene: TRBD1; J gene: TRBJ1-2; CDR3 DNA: TGTGCCAGTAGTACACAGACAGGGAACTATGGCTACACCTTC; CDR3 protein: CASSTQTGNYGYTF
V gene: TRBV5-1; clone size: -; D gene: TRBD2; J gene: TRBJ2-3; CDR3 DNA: TGCGCCAGCAGCCCGCCTAGCGGGGGGGCGGGAGATACGCAGTATTTT; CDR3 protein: CASSPPSGGAGDTQYF
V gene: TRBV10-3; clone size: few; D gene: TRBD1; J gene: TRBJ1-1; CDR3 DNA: TGTGCCAGCACCCCGGGACAGTTGAACACTGAAGCTTTCTTT; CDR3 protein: CASTPGQLNTEAFF
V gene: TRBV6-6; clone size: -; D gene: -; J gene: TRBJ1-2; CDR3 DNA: TGTGCCAGCAGGTCCCTTGGGGGGGGAAGTGAGTATGGCTACACCTTC; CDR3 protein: CASRSLGGGSEYGYTF
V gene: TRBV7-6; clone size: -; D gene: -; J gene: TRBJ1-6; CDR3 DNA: TGTGCCAGCAGCTTATACGCCAGTGGGGCATCCCCCGCGAACCCCCTCCACTTT; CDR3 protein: CASSLYASGASPANPLHF
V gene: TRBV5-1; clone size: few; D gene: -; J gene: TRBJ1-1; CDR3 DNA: TGCGCCAGCAGCTTGGATGGTCTCCTCTGGAGCACTGAAGCTTTCTTT; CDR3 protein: CASSLDGLLWSTEAFF
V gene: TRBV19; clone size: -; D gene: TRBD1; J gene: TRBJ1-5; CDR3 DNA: TGTGCCAGTATCCCAGGACAGGGCAATCAGCCCCAGCATTTT; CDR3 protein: CASIPGQGNQPQHF
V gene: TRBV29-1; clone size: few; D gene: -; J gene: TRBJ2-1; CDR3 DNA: TGCAGCGTGCGACAGAGCTCCTACAATGAGCAGTTCTTC; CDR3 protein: CSVRQSSYNEQFF
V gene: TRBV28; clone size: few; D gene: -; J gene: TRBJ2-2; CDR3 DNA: TGTGCCAGCAGTCCTACCGGGAACCCCAGGAGCGGGGAGCTGTTTTTT; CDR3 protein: CASSPTGNPRSGELFF
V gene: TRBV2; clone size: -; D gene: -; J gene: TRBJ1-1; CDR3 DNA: TGTGCCAGCAGTGTGGGCCAGTTGAACACTGAAGCTTTCTTT; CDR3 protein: CASSVGQLNTEAFF
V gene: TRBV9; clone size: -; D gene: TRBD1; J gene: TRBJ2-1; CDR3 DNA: TGTGCCAGCAGCCCTAGGGGGCAGGGGATCTACAATGAGCAGTTCTTC; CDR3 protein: CASSPRGQGIYNEQFF
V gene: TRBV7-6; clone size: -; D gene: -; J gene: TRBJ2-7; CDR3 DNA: TGTGCCAGCAGCCCCCGAGCAGGTATCGACGAGCAGTACTTC; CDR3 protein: CASSPRAGIDEQYF
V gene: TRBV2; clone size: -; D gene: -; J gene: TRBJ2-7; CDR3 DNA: TGTGCCAGCAGTGGTCAGGGATGGATCGAGCAGTACTTC; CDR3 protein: CASSGQGWIEQYF